Listed here are 11 T cell receptor beta chains from one sample, sequenced in a study of type 1 and type 2 diabetes patients. Genomic DNA was the PCR template. Multiplex PCR with 30 forward and 13 reverse primers amplified the TCR beta CDR3. MiXCR was run by TCRdb on the multiplex PCR reads, yielding one entry per CDR3 protein. Seen here are approximately 260,000 distinct CDR3 sequences, around 50% observed once, and the top ten hold around 13%. Sequencing was performed on peripheral blood mononuclear cells (PBMCs). The receptor source for this set is a man aged 18-30 years with type 2 diabetes.

This clonotype appeared once. The chain is built from TRBV6-5 and TRBJ2-7; perhaps D is TRBD1 or TRBD2 (6 bases each). Near its end, the DNA agrees better with TRBJ2-1, so the J call may be wrong. In germline, CDR1 is MNHEY, CDR2 SVGAGI. This CDR3 has 9 amino acids. The DNA of the CDR3 is TGTGCCGGGGGGCGTGAGCAGTTCTTC. Its protein is CAGGREQFF.

This clonotype was recorded a few times. The J gene is TRBJ2-7, the V gene TRBV19; 7 bases match TRBD1. This CDR3 is built from 14 residues. Germline CDR1 is LNHDA and CDR2 is SQIVND (reference sequence). The V gene end was trimmed by 4 bases and the J gene end by 9 bases; junction bases not matched to a gene: 12. This chain's CDR3 is CASSTRDSFSGQYF. In DNA form, the CDR3 reads TGTGCCAGTAGTACACGGGACAGCTTCTCCGGGCAGTACTTC.

The CDR3 protein is CASSPAGGRAFF. The CDR3 region has the DNA TGTGCCAGTAGCCCAGCGGGGGGCAGAGCTTTCTTT. The chain uses TRBV7-2 and TRBJ1-1, with D possibly matching TRBD1 (6 bases). Trimming shortened V by 9 bases and J by 10 bases, and 18 bases separated the two germline ends. Germline V gene sequence: CDR1 SGHTA, CDR2 FQGNSA. The CDR3 runs to 12 residues.

This chain joins TRBV6-2 or TRBV6-3 and TRBJ1-4; D perhaps matches TRBD1 (6 bases). The CDR3 sequence is 19 residues long. Looked up from germline, CDR1 is MNHEY and CDR2 is SVGEGT. V was clipped by 0 bases and J by 0 bases, with 17 bases between them. The CDR3 DNA reads TGTGCCAGCAGTTACTCGACGTCACGGGGGCGTTCAACTAATGAAAAACTGTTTTTT. Amino acid sequence: CASSYSTSRGRSTNEKLFF.

J is TRBJ2-3 and V is TRBV7-3; TRBD2 matches 7 bases. The CDR3 spans 16 residues. Germline V gene data show CDR1 as SGHTA and CDR2 as FQGTGA. J was trimmed by 0 bases and V by 5 bases; bases with no gene match: 8. The CDR3 is CASSLQAGSSTDTQYF. The CDR3 DNA reads as TGTGCCAGCAGCCTACAAGCGGGAAGTAGCACAGATACGCAGTATTTT.

In this sample, this clonotype turned up many times. V usage is TRBV7-8 and J usage is TRBJ2-7, with D unresolved. CDR3 length equals 11 residues. Trimming stripped 5 bases from V and 5 bases from J, with 7 bases between. The V gene's germline CDR1 is SGHVS and CDR2 FQNEAQ. The CDR3 here is CASSDRDEQYF. CDR3 coding DNA: TGTGCCAGCAGCGACCGTGACGAGCAGTACTTC.

This chain links TRBV5-8 with TRBJ2-1; 9 bases fit TRBD2. Germline V gene data show CDR1 as SGHTS and CDR2 as YDEGEE. CDR3 length: 15 amino acids. J was trimmed by 7 bases and V by 4 bases; bases with no gene match: 9. As DNA, the CDR3 is TGTGCCAGCAGCGGGGTGGCGGGAGGGCCGAATGAGCAGTTCTTC. This encodes CASSGVAGGPNEQFF.

The CDR3 region is CASSATTGSGANVLTF. CDR3 coding DNA: TGTGCCAGCTCGGCGACTACGGGTTCTGGGGCCAACGTCCTGACTTTC. The chain uses TRBV18 and TRBJ2-6; maybe TRBD2 (5 bases). This CDR3 is built from 16 residues. V was cut by 6 bases and J by 1 base, with 13 bases left in between. Germline values: CDR1 KGHSH, CDR2 LQKENI. Full variable domain (outside the CDR3, taken from reference TRBV18 and TRBJ2-6): NAGVMQNPRHLVRRRGQEARLRCSPMKGHSHVYWYRQLPEEGLKFMVYLQKENIIDESGMPKERFSAEFPKEGPSILRIQQVVRGDSAAYFCASSATTGSGANVLTFGAGSRLTVL.

There are a few counts of this clonotype. J is TRBJ2-3 and V is TRBV10-1, with 7 nucleotides matching TRBD2. CDR1 is WNHNN, CDR2 SYGVQD, per germline (reference sequence). CDR3 size: 15 residues. V was pared by 3 bases and J by 2 bases, with 5 bases of the junction left unmatched. CDR3 in DNA: TGCGCCAGCAGTGAAACTAGCGAGCTCACAGATACGCAGTATTTT. Residues: CASSETSELTDTQYF.

DNA for the CDR3: TGCGCCAGCAGCTTCCTAGCGGCAGACTACAATGAGCAGTTCTTC. It codes for CASSFLAADYNEQFF. This sequence joins TRBV5-1 and TRBJ2-1; TRBD2 matches 7 bases. V lost 2 bases, J lost 3 bases, and 5 bases stayed unmatched. The CDR3 spans 15 residues. Germline CDR1 is SGHRS and CDR2 is YFSETQ. Together with reference TRBV5-1 and TRBJ2-1, the CDR3 gives the full variable domain: KAGVTQTPRYLIKTRGQQVTLSCSPISGHRSVSWYQQTPGQGLQFLFEYFSETQRNKGNFPGRFSGRQFSNSRSEMNVSTLELGDSALYLCASSFLAADYNEQFFGPGTRLTVL.

A few counts support this clonotype. The chain has TRBV7-2 and TRBJ2-7; no firm D call. Germline V CDR1 and CDR2: SGHTA, FQGNSA. This CDR3 spans 13 amino acids. V was trimmed by 1 base and J by 2 bases, leaving 6 bases between them. In DNA, the CDR3 is TGTGCCAGCAGCTTAGTCTACCCCTACGAGCAGTACTTC. Translated, it gives CASSLVYPYEQYF.